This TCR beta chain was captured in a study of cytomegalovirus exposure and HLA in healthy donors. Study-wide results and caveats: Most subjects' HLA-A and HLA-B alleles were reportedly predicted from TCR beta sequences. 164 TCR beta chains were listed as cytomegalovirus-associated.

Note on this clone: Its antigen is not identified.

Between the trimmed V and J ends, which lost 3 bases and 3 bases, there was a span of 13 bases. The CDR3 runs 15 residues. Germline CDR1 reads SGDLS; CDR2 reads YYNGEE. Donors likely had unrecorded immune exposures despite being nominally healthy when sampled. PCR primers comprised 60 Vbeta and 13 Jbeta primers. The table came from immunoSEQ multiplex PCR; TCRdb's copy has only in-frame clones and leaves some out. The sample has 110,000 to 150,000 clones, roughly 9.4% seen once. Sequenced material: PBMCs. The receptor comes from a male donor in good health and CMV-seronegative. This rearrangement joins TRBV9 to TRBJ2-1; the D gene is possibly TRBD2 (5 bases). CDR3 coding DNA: TGTGCCAGCAGCGCCGGTGGGAGAAGCTACAATGAGCAGTTCTTC. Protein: CASSAGGRSYNEQFF.